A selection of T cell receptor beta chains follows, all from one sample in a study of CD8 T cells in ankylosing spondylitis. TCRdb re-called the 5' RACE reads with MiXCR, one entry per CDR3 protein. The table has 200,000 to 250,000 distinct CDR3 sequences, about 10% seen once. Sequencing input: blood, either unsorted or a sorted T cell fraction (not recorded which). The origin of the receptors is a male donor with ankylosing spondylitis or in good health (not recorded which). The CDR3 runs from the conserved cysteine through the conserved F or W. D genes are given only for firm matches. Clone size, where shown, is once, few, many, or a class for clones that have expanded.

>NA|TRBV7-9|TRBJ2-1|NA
TGTGCCAGCAGCTTACCTGGGTCCTATGAGCAGTTCTTC
CASSLPGSYEQFF
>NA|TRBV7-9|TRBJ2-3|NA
TGTGCCAGCCATCTAACTAGCACAGATACGCAGTATTTT
CASHLTSTDTQYF
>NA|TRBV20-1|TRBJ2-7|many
TGCAGTGCTAGAGCTGATAGCGTCTCCTACGAGCAGTACTTC
CSARADSVSYEQYF
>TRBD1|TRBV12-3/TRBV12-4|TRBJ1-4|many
TGTGCCAGCAGTCATTACAGGGGGCAGCGTAGTGAAAAACTGTTTTTT
CASSHYRGQRSEKLFF
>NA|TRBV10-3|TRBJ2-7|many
TGTGCCATCAGTGAGAAGGCAGGGACCGACTACGAGCAGTACTTC
CAISEKAGTDYEQYF
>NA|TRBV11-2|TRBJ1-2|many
TGTGCCAGCAGCTTAGATCACACGAGTCGCGGCTACACCTTC
CASSLDHTSRGYTF
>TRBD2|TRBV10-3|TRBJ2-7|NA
TGTGCCATCAGTGCCGCTCCCGGGACTAGCGTTCACTACGAGCAGTACTTC
CAISAAPGTSVHYEQYF
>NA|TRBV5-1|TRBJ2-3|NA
TGCGCCAGCAGACTCCTCTCGTTTAGCACAGATACGCAGTATTTT
CASRLLSFSTDTQYF
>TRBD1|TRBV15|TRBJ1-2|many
TGTGCCACCAGCAGAGCAACAGGGGACGTCTATGGCTACACCTTC
CATSRATGDVYGYTF
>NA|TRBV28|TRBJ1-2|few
TGTGCCAGCAGAGTCCAGCAGGGTGGGTCAGAAGGCTACACCTTC
CASRVQQGGSEGYTF
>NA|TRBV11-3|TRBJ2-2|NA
TGTGCCAGCAGCTTTTTAGGGGTAAACACCGGGGAGCTGTTTTTT
CASSFLGVNTGELFF
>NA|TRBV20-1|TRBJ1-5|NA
TGCAGCTCGGGCCGGGCGAAGGATCAGCCCCAGCATTTT
CSSGRAKDQPQHF
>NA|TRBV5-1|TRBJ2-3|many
TGCGCCAGCAGCTTGGAAGGGGGGCGCACAGATACGCAGTATTTT
CASSLEGGRTDTQYF
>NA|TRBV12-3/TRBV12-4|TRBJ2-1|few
TGTGCCAGCAGTGAAATTGGGGAGCAGTTCTTC
CASSEIGEQFF
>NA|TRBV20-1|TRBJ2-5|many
TGCAGTGCTAGACCAATAACCCAAGAGACCCAGTACTTC
CSARPITQETQYF
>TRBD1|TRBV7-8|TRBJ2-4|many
TGTGCCAGCAGCCGTCGACAGGGGAAAGCCAAAAACATTCAGTACTTC
CASSRRQGKAKNIQYF
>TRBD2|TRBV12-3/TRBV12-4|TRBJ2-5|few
TGTGCCAGCACCCCGGGGGGTCTCGCCCAAGAGACCCAGTACTTC
CASTPGGLAQETQYF
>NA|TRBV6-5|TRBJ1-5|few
TGTGCCAGCAGTTACCCCGACGGGCAGGCTAATCAGCCCCAGCATTTT
CASSYPDGQANQPQHF
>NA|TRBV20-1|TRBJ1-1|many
TGCAGTGCTAGGACCGGGATACGAATGAACACTGAAGCTTTCTTT
CSARTGIRMNTEAFF
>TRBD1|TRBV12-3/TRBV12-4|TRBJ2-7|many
TGTGCCAGCAGCTCGGGACAGATTATGCAGTACTTC
CASSSGQIMQYF
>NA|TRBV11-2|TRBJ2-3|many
TGTGCCAGCAGCTTGGATCGTACGCAGTATTTT
CASSLDRTQYF
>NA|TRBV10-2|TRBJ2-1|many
TGCGCCAGCAGGCGGGAAAGCTCCTACAATGAGCAGTTCTTC
CASRRESSYNEQFF
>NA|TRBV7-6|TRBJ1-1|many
TGTGCCAGCAGCTTAGAACAGGGAGACACTGAAGCTTTCTTT
CASSLEQGDTEAFF
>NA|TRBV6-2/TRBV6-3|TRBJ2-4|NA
TGTGCCAGCAGTTACGTTTCTGCCAAAAACATTCAGTACTTC
CASSYVSAKNIQYF
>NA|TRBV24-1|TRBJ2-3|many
TGTGCCACCAGTCCCCCGGGGGAGAATACGCAGTATTTT
CATSPPGENTQYF
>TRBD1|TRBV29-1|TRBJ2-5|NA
TGCAGCGTTGCAGGTGGGACAGAGGGGGAGACCCAGTACTTC
CSVAGGTEGETQYF
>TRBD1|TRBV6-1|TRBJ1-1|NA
TGTGCCAGCAGTGCCGACAGGGTGTCCACTGAAGCTTTCTTT
CASSADRVSTEAFF
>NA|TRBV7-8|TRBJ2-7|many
TGTGCCAGCAGCCCAGCGCAGGTGGAGCAGTACTTC
CASSPAQVEQYF